Many counts were recorded for the clone carrying this T cell receptor (beta chain). Antigen: not known. Sequencing ends 3 residues short of the CDR3 end; the germline J gene provides the rest. Most patients and controls had Caucasian heritage. The data were taken from a study of T cell clonality in common variable immunodeficiency. Study conclusions and caveats: Fewer deletions and N-nucleotide insertions were reportedly seen in common variable immunodeficiency TCR beta sequences. CVID subjects shared fewer TCRbeta clones than healthy controls did.

Control and CVID samples contributed equal amounts of genomic DNA. Sequencing was performed with immunoSEQ multiplex PCR; in TCRdb, only in-frame clones are kept and a portion is missing. Sampling found some 43,000 clones, none seen once. CDR3 size: 14 residues. Germline CDR1 DFQATT, CDR2 SNEGSKA (reference sequence). The germline V and J ends were trimmed by 6 bases and 7 bases, with 18 bases remaining between them. The receptor's source is a person aged 18-69 years in good health. The chain uses TRBV20-1 and TRBJ2-2; D is perhaps TRBD2 (5 bases). Sequencing was done on a sample of peripheral blood mononuclear cells. CDR3 in amino acids: CSARLAALGGELFF. The CDR3 DNA, read in part, is TGCAGTGCCCGTCTAGCCGCGCTCGGCGGGGAG.